This T cell receptor beta chain was identified during a study of T cells in Graves' hyperthyroidism and ophthalmopathy. Overall study findings and caveats: Clonotypes that were expanded in thyroid above 0.001 mostly appeared in blood too.

In patients aged 18 to 65, hyperthyroidism was newly diagnosed, with duration under 2 months. RNA transcripts provided the source from which TCR beta CDR3 regions were amplified. Using the HTBI primer set, a first-round RT-PCR was run on the TCR CDR3. TCRdb analysed the multiplex PCR reads with MiXCR anew, one entry per CDR3 protein. Of hundreds of thousands of distinct CDR3 sequences listed, under 60% are singletons. As for this clonotype: The antigen is unknown.

V was clipped by 6 bases and J by 2 bases, with 8 bases between them. Germline V lookup: CDR1 DFQATT, CDR2 SNEGSKA (reference sequence). This CDR3 has 11 amino acids. This clonotype was sampled from a woman aged 18-29 years with Graves' hyperthyroidism. The sequencing input was peripheral blood or thyroid tissue (not recorded which). This rearrangement joins TRBV20-1 to TRBJ2-7, with D maybe TRBD1 (5 bases). CDR3 in DNA: TGCAGTGCCGAAGGGGCCTACGAGCAGTACTTC. Its protein is CSAEGAYEQYF.